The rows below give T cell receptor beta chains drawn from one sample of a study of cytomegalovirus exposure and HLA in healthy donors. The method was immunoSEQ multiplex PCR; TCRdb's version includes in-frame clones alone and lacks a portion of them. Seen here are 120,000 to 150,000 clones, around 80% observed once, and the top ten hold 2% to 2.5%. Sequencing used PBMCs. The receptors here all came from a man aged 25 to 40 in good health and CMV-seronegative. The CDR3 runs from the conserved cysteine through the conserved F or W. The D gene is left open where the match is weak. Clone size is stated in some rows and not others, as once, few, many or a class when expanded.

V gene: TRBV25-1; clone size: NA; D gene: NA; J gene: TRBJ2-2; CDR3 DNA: TGTGCCAGCAGTGTCGGGGGAACCGGGGAGCTGTTTTTT; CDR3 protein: CASSVGGTGELFF
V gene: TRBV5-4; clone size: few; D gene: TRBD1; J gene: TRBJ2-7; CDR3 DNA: TGTGCCAGCAACCTAGGGGGCACGGCTGGCGAGCAGTACTTC; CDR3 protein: CASNLGGTAGEQYF
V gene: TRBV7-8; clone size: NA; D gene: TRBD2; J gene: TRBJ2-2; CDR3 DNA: TGTGCCAGCAGCCCCACCCGGACTAGCGGGAGTACCGGGGAGCTGTTTTTT; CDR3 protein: CASSPTRTSGSTGELFF
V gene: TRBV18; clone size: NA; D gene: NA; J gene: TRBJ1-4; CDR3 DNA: TGTGCCAGCTCACCCCGACAGCCCCTATCGAATGAAAAACTGTTTTTT; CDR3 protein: CASSPRQPLSNEKLFF
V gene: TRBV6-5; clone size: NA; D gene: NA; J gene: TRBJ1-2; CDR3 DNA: TGTGCCAGCACTCAGGGGAGTTGTCCCTACACCTTC; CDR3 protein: CASTQGSCPYTF
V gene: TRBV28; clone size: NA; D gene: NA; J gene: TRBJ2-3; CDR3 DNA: TGTGCCAGCAGTTTACCCTCGGGAACCCCGGGGGATACGCAGTATTTT; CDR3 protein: CASSLPSGTPGDTQYF
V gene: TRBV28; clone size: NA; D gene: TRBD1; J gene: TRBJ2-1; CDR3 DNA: TGTGCCAGCAGTTTGGGGCGACAGGGTTTATACAATGAGCAGTTCTTC; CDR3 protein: CASSLGRQGLYNEQFF
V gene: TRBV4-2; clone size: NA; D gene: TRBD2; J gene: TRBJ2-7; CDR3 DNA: TGTGCCAGCAGCCAAGGGAGCGGGGGGTCAACCTACGAGCAGTACTTC; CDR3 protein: CASSQGSGGSTYEQYF
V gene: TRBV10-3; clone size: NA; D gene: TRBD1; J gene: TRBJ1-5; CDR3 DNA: TGTGCCATCAGTGAGGCTGGGACAGGAAATCAGCCCCAGAATTTT; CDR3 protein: CAISEAGTGNQPQNF
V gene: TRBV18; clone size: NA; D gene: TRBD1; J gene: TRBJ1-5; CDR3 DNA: TGTGCCAGCTCACCTGGGACAGGGATGCAGCCCCAGCATTTT; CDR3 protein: CASSPGTGMQPQHF
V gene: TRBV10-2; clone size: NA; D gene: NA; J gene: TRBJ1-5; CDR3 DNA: TGCGCCAGCAGTGAGTCGTACGGGAGCGCCACTAACTTT; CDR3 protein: CASSESYGSATNF
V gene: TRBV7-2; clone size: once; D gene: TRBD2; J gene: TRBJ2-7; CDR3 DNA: TGTGCCAGCAGCCCAGGGTCGGGACTAGCTTACGAGCAGTACTTC; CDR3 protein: CASSPGSGLAYEQYF
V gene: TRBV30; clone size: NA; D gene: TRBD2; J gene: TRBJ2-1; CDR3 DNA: TGTGCCTGGAGTGTACACAGGACTAGCGGGAGGGGAAAGGAGCAGTTCTTC; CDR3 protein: CAWSVHRTSGRGKEQFF
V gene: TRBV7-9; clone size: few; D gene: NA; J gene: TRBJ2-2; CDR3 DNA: TGTGCCAGCAGCTTCCCCCAGGGAAGGACCGGGGAGCTGTTTTTT; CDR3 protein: CASSFPQGRTGELFF
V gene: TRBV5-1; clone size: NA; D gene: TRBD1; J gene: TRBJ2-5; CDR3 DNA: TGCGCCAGCAGCCCTGGGACAGATCAAGAGACCCGGTACTTC; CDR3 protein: CASSPGTDQETRYF
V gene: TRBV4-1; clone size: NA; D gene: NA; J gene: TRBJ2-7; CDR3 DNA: TGCGCCAGCAGCCAAGATCTCAACCCGGGTTACGAGCAGTACTTC; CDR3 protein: CASSQDLNPGYEQYF
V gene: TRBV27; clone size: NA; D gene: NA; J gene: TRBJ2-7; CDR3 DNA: TGTGCCAGCAGCCCCGGACAACCCTACGAGCAGTACTTC; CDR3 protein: CASSPGQPYEQYF
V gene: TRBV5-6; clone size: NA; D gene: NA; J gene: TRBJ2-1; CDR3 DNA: TGTGCCAGCAGCTTGTTTCCCACAGGGCTGGGAAATGAGCAGTTCTTC; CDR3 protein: CASSLFPTGLGNEQFF
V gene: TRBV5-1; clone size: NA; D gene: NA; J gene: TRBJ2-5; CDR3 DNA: TGCGCCAGCAGCTTGGGAGGGTACCAAGAGACCCAGTACTTC; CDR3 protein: CASSLGGYQETQYF
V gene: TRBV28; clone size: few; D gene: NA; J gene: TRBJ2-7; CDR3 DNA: TGTGCCAGCAGGGGGGGTTACTACGAGCAGTACTTC; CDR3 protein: CASRGGYYEQYF
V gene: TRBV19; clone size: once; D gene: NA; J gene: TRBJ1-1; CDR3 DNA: TGTGCCAGTAGTATAGGGTGGGGGGATGAAGCTTTCTTT; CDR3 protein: CASSIGWGDEAFF
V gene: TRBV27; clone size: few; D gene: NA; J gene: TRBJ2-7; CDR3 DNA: TGTGCCAGCAGTTTCCTGGACAGAAGCTACGAGCAGTACTTC; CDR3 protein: CASSFLDRSYEQYF
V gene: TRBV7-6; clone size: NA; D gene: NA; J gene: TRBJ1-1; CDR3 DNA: TGTGCCAGCAGCTTGGAGGGCAGGAACACTGAAGCTTTCTTT; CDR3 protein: CASSLEGRNTEAFF
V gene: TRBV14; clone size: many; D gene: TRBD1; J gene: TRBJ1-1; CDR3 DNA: TGTGCCAGCAGCCTACAGGGGGCCCTTTCCACTGAAGCTTTCTTT; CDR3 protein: CASSLQGALSTEAFF
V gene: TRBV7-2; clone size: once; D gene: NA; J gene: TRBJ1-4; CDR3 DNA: TGTGCCAGCAGCTTAGCGCGAGGAACGAATGAAAAACTGTTTTTT; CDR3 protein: CASSLARGTNEKLFF